The 32 T cell receptor beta chains presented below share a single source sample, sequenced in a study of T cells in Graves' hyperthyroidism and ophthalmopathy. Amplification yielded TCR beta CDR3 regions, with RNA transcripts as the source. A first-round RT-PCR of the TCR CDR3 used the HTBI primer set. MiXCR, run by TCRdb on the multiplex PCR reads, gives a single entry per CDR3 protein. Among about 290,000 distinct CDR3 sequences listed, roughly 13% were seen once. The source material was blood. These receptors came from a young woman with Graves' hyperthyroidism that later progressed to Graves' ophthalmopathy.

This clonotype was observed at least ten times. V is TRBV20-1 and J is TRBJ2-1; D unresolved. Deletions cut 7 bases from V and 5 bases from J, with 12 bases between. CDR1 is DFQATT, CDR2 SNEGSKA, per germline (reference sequence). The CDR3 runs to 12 residues. As DNA, the CDR3 is TGCAGTGTGGAAGAGGCGGACAATGAGCAGTTCTTC. This gives the protein CSVEEADNEQFF.

This clonotype showed up many times. The CDR3 spells CAISESRGAGNEQFF. The CDR3 coding sequence is TGTGCCATCAGTGAGTCGAGGGGTGCGGGAAATGAGCAGTTCTTC. The chain links TRBV10-3 to TRBJ2-1, with D tentatively TRBD2 (6 bases). The germline V and J ends were trimmed by 0 bases and 7 bases, with 13 bases remaining between them. The CDR3 has 15 amino acids. In germline, CDR1 is ENHRY, CDR2 SYGVKD.

In this sample, this clonotype turned up many times. The V and J genes are TRBV20-1 and TRBJ1-2, with unresolved D. The CDR3 is 13 residues long. The germline gives CDR1 DFQATT, CDR2 SNEGSKA (reference sequence). Trimming shortened V by 0 bases and J by 1 base, and 6 bases separated the two germline ends. In nucleotides, the CDR3 is TGCAGTGCTAGAGATCGGCTTAACTATGGCTACACCTTC. The encoded protein is CSARDRLNYGYTF.

This clonotype has ten or more counts. The gene calls are TRBV28 and TRBJ2-4, with D hard to call. The CDR3 runs to 15 residues. V gave up 5 bases and J gave up 0 bases, with 11 bases separating them. The V gene's germline CDR1 is MDHEN and CDR2 SYDVKM. The CDR3 DNA reads TGTGCCAGCAGTCCGAGAAATATAGCCAAAAACATTCAGTACTTC. Protein: CASSPRNIAKNIQYF.

This clonotype was counted at least ten times. The V and J genes are TRBV7-6 and TRBJ2-1; TRBD2 agrees at 10 bases. V lost 3 bases and J lost 7; bases outside the gene matches: 3. Germline CDR1 and CDR2: SGHVS and FNYEAQ. The CDR3 runs to 14 residues. CDR3 protein: CASSFSGGVNEQFF. The CDR3 nucleotides read TGTGCCAGCAGCTTCAGCGGGGGGGTTAATGAGCAGTTCTTC.

This clonotype was counted only a few times. This sequence joins TRBV4-2 and TRBJ2-2; the match to TRBD2 covers 12 bases. The CDR3 extends over 16 amino acids. Losses at the gene ends were 3 bases for V and 5 bases for J; bases not matched to a gene: 4. Germline lookup yields CDR1 LGHNA and CDR2 YNFKEQ. CDR3 nucleotides: TGTGCCAGCAGCCAGCTCGGGACTAGCGGGACCGGGGAGCTGTTTTTT. Its translation: CASSQLGTSGTGELFF.

This clonotype was counted ten times or more. J is TRBJ2-7 and V is TRBV7-8; D unresolved. The CDR3 has 13 residues. V lost 2 bases and J lost 3, with 8 bases in between. In germline, CDR1 is SGHVS, CDR2 FQNEAQ. CDR3 DNA sequence: TGTGCCAGCAGCTTAAACAGACTCTACGAGCAGTACTTC. Its protein is CASSLNRLYEQYF. Filled out from reference TRBV7-8 and TRBJ2-7, the complete variable domain reads GAGVSQSPRYKVAKRGQDVALRCDPISGHVSLFWYQQALGQGPEFLTYFQNEAQLDKSGLPSDRFFAERPEGSVSTLKIQRTQQEDSAVYLCASSLNRLYEQYFGPGTRLTVT.

This clonotype occurred a few times. The J gene is TRBJ2-7, the V gene TRBV7-2; 7 bases align to TRBD1. V lost 6 bases to trimming and J lost 3 bases; unmatched junction nucleotides: 8. Germline V gene lookup returns CDR1 SGHTA and CDR2 FQGNSA. The CDR3 loop spans 14 amino acids. As DNA, the CDR3 is TGTGCCAGCAGTTGGGGACAGTATATCTACGAGCAGTACTTC. Translation gives CASSWGQYIYEQYF.

This clonotype has a count of ten or more. In DNA, the CDR3 is TGTGCCAGCACTAACCTAGCGGGAGAGAACAATGAGCAGTTCTTC. Translated, it gives CASTNLAGENNEQFF. This rearrangement joins TRBV28 to TRBJ2-1; 10 nucleotides align to TRBD2. V was clipped by 7 bases and J by 5 bases; unmatched bases: 8. The CDR3 loop spans 15 amino acids. Germline CDR1 reads MDHEN; CDR2 reads SYDVKM.

In this sample, this clonotype turned up many times. The rearrangement uses TRBV6-1 and TRBJ1-3; possibly TRBD1 for D (5 bases). There are 15 residues in the CDR3. In germline, CDR1 is MNHNS, CDR2 SASEGT. The germline V and J ends were trimmed by 5 bases and 4 bases, with 15 bases remaining between them. In nucleotides, the CDR3 is TGTGCCAGCAGTTATAGGGCAGGGATCGGAAACACCATATATTTT. Translation: CASSYRAGIGNTIYF.

The rearrangement joins TRBV9 to TRBJ2-4, with D maybe TRBD1 (7 bases). There are 17 residues in the CDR3. Trimming removed 4 bases from V and 6 bases from J, with 23 bases in between. Germline CDR1 is SGDLS and CDR2 is YYNGEE. The CDR3 loop reads CASSPNTQGGGGNIQYF. The CDR3 DNA follows: TGTGCCAGCAGCCCCAATACCCAGGGGGGAGGTGGAAACATTCAGTACTTC.

This clonotype was seen at least ten times. The chain recombines TRBV5-1 with TRBJ1-2, with 8 nucleotides matching TRBD1. The V segment lost 4 bases and the J segment 4 bases; nucleotides outside the gene matches: 12. Germline V CDR1 and CDR2: SGHRS, YFSETQ. The CDR3 loop spans 16 amino acids. The CDR3 region is CASSAGQGRSIYGYTF. DNA for the CDR3: TGCGCCAGCAGCGCCGGACAGGGAAGGAGCATCTATGGCTACACCTTC.

This clonotype was counted many times. V gene TRBV20-1 combines with J gene TRBJ1-2, with D possibly matching TRBD1 (6 bases). The CDR3 is 14 amino acids. Germline V gives CDR1 DFQATT, CDR2 SNEGSKA (reference sequence). Trimming cost V 5 bases and J 4 bases, with 17 bases left between them. The CDR3 reads CSASTGSAGYGYTF. In DNA form, the CDR3 reads TGCAGTGCTTCCACAGGGAGTGCTGGCTATGGCTACACCTTC.

This clonotype was seen ten or more times. This rearrangement joins TRBV7-2 to TRBJ2-7, with 10 bases fitting TRBD1. Per the germline V gene, CDR1 is SGHTA and CDR2 is FQGNSA. This CDR3 is built from 15 residues. Trimming at V came to 7 bases and at J to 4 bases, leaving 10 bases not matched to a gene. CDR3 nucleotides: TGTGCCAGCACCCGGGGGGGGACAGGGGAGTACGAGCAGTACTTC. Translated: CASTRGGTGEYEQYF.

This clonotype was counted ten times or more. The rearrangement joins TRBV30 to TRBJ1-6, with unresolved D. Trimming took off 3 bases at V and 0 bases at J, with 12 bases between the two ends. CDR1 and CDR2 (germline): GTSNPN, SVGIG (reference sequence). This CDR3 comprises 16 residues. This CDR3 is CAWRPVSSSYNSPLHF. DNA for the CDR3: TGTGCCTGGAGGCCGGTATCCAGCTCCTATAATTCACCCCTCCACTTT. The full variable domain, rest sourced from reference TRBV30 and TRBJ1-6, is SQTIHQWPATLVQPVGSPLSLECTVEGTSNPNLYWYRQAAGRGLQLLFYSVGIGQISSEVPQNLSASRPQDRQFILSSKKLLLSDSGFYLCAWRPVSSSYNSPLHFGNGTRLTVT.

This clonotype appeared many times. The chain uses TRBV2 and TRBJ2-3; 8 bases match TRBD1. CDR3 length: 14 amino acids. The V gene's germline CDR1 is SNHLY and CDR2 FYNNEI. With 3 bases clipped from V and 6 bases from J, the junction kept 5 bases outside the gene matches. The CDR3 nucleotides read TGTGCCAGCAGTGACAGGGGGCTAGGGGATACGCAGTATTTT. Residues: CASSDRGLGDTQYF. The full variable domain, with the rest looked up from reference TRBV2 and TRBJ2-3, is EPEVTQTPSHQVTQMGQEVILRCVPISNHLYFYWYRQILGQKVEFLVSFYNNEISEKSEIFDDQFSVERPDGSNFTLKIRSTKLEDSAMYFCASSDRGLGDTQYFGPGTRLTVL.

This clonotype was observed many times. V is TRBV5-1 and J is TRBJ2-1; unclear D gene. Trimming stripped 4 bases from V and 8 bases from J, with 19 bases between. This CDR3 region has 15 residues. CDR1 and CDR2 (germline): SGHRS, YFSETQ. Here the CDR3 reads CASSPRPKTNDEQFF. CDR3 bases: TGCGCCAGCAGCCCACGACCTAAAACCAACGATGAGCAGTTCTTC.

This clonotype was counted many times. The chain combines TRBV6-1 with TRBJ1-1; D is undetermined. CDR3 length: 13 amino acids. The V end was cut by 5 bases, the J end by 10 bases, with 17 bases between. Looked up from germline, CDR1 is MNHNS and CDR2 is SASEGT. CDR3: CASSQPPADLAFF. The CDR3 nucleotides are TGTGCCAGCAGTCAACCCCCCGCGGACTTAGCTTTCTTT.

V is TRBV25-1 and J is TRBJ1-1; no firm D call. Trimming took off 10 bases at V and 4 bases at J, with 13 bases between the two ends. The V gene's germline CDR1 is MGHDK and CDR2 SYGVNS. The CDR3 is made up of 12 amino acids. CDR3: CATLGGVTEAFF. The DNA for the CDR3 is TGTGCCACTCTAGGCGGGGTCACTGAAGCTTTCTTT.

This clonotype was seen repeatedly, ten times or more. The CDR3 sequence is CAWSSSAGGYTF. Here the CDR3 DNA reads TGTGCCTGGAGTTCTTCTGCGGGGGGCTACACCTTC. J is TRBJ1-2 and V is TRBV30; D gene uncertain. CDR1 and CDR2 from the germline V gene are GTSNPN and SVGIG (reference sequence). Trimming shortened V by 2 bases and J by 8 bases, and 12 bases separated the two germline ends. The CDR3 is 12 residues long.

J is TRBJ2-1 and V is TRBV20-1, with D possibly TRBD1 on 6 matching bases. Germline V gene lookup returns CDR1 DFQATT and CDR2 SNEGSKA (reference sequence). Trimming pared 5 bases from V and 0 bases from J, leaving 14 bases between. CDR3 size: 15 residues. The CDR3 loop is CSARIDRSSYNEQFF. The CDR3, as DNA: TGCAGTGCTCGCATCGACAGGAGCTCCTACAATGAGCAGTTCTTC.

This clonotype came up many times. The chain uses TRBV7-2 and TRBJ2-3; no definite D call. The CDR3 extends over 16 amino acids. Trimming cost V 1 base and J 3 bases, with 14 bases left between them. CDR1 SGHTA and CDR2 FQGNSA come from the germline V gene. Written as DNA, the CDR3 is TGTGCCAGCAGCTTAGGGGCGCTCCCTACGACAGATACGCAGTATTTT. Translated: CASSLGALPTTDTQYF.

This rearrangement joins TRBV20-1 to TRBJ2-3; D gene ambiguous. Deletions cut 7 bases from V and 2 bases from J, with 13 bases between. This CDR3 is 13 amino acids long. CDR1 is DFQATT and CDR2 is SNEGSKA in the germline V gene (reference sequence). CDR3 nucleotides: TGCAGTGGTTGTCGGGTTGACACAGATACGCAGTATTTT. Encoded protein: CSGCRVDTDTQYF.

In its sample, this clonotype was seen once. The genes are TRBV2 and TRBJ1-3; no firm D call. Per the germline V gene, CDR1 is SNHLY and CDR2 is FYNNEI. V shed 4 bases and J shed 4 bases, with 11 bases lying between them. The CDR3 covers 14 residues. In DNA, the CDR3 is TGTGCCAGCAGTGTATTTGGGGTAGGAAACACCATATATTTT. Protein sequence: CASSVFGVGNTIYF.

This clonotype showed up many times. The chain combines TRBV7-9 with TRBJ2-2, with D uncertain. The CDR3 consists of 13 residues. In germline, CDR1 is SEHNR, CDR2 FQNEAQ (reference sequence). V was cut by 1 base and J by 7 bases, with 7 bases left in between. The CDR3 DNA sequence: TGTGCCAGCAGCTTAGGTGCTCTCGGGGAGCTGTTTTTT. It codes for CASSLGALGELFF.

The chain has TRBV4-1 and TRBJ2-7; 7 bases line up with TRBD1. V dropped 0 bases and J dropped 6; count of bases not matched to a gene: 17. This CDR3 spans 18 amino acids. Germline CDR1 reads MGHRA; CDR2 reads YSYEKL. The CDR3: CASSQDQGVGGFPIEQYF. As DNA, the CDR3 is TGCGCCAGCAGCCAAGACCAGGGGGTGGGCGGGTTCCCCATCGAGCAGTACTTC.

Ten or more counts support this clonotype. The gene calls are TRBV19 and TRBJ2-1, with D possibly matching TRBD2 (6 bases). The V gene lost 6 bases and the J gene lost 9 bases, with 15 bases spanning the gap. This CDR3 is built from 13 residues. Germline-derived CDR1 and CDR2 are LNHDA and SQIVND (reference sequence). CDR3 loop: CASSFEGGGEQFF. CDR3 in DNA: TGTGCCAGTAGCTTCGAGGGAGGAGGTGAGCAGTTCTTC.

The sample holds a few counts of this clonotype. CDR3 in DNA: TGTGCCAGCAGCCCTCCGGGACCAAAAAGGGAGACCCAGTACTTC. Residues: CASSPPGPKRETQYF. V usage is TRBV7-2 and J usage is TRBJ2-5; D might be TRBD1 or TRBD2, each matching 5 bases. Germline CDR1 and CDR2: SGHTA and FQGNSA. Trimming removed 5 bases at V and 5 bases at J, with 18 bases between. This CDR3 is 15 amino acids long.

With respect to this clonotype: Being one base from a much bigger clone, this may be a read error. This chain joins TRBV6-2 or TRBV6-3 and TRBJ2-5; 7 bases align to TRBD1. Germline-derived CDR1 and CDR2 are MNHEY and SVGEGT. Trimming took 6 bases from V and 5 from J; bases not matched to a gene: 15. This CDR3 contains 16 residues. The CDR3 nucleotides read TGTGCCAGCAGCCAGAGACAGGGAATACGATGGGAGACCCAGTACTTC. This sequence encodes CASSQRQGIRWETQYF.

This clonotype has only a few counts. The V and J genes are TRBV6-2 or TRBV6-3 and TRBJ2-7; 13 nucleotides align to TRBD2. V trimming: 5 bases; J trimming: 2 bases; junction bases outside the gene matches: 9. The CDR3 has 17 amino acids. Germline-derived CDR1 and CDR2 are MNHEY and SVGEGT. The CDR3 protein is CASSHIGLAGATYEQYF. For the CDR3, the DNA is TGTGCCAGCAGTCATATCGGACTAGCGGGGGCGACCTACGAGCAGTACTTC.

The V and J genes are TRBV7-9 and TRBJ2-3; weak D call: TRBD1 (6 bases). The CDR3 spans 15 residues. Per the germline V gene, CDR1 is SEHNR and CDR2 is FQNEAQ (reference sequence). Trimming cost V 1 base and J 3 bases, with 11 bases left between them. CDR3 in DNA: TGTGCCAGCAGCTTAGGGGGGCCGGGGACAGATACGCAGTATTTT. Amino acids: CASSLGGPGTDTQYF.

This clonotype was counted many times. The genes are TRBV20-1 and TRBJ2-7; no reliable D call. In germline, CDR1 is DFQATT, CDR2 SNEGSKA (reference sequence). V was clipped by 1 base and J by 5 bases, with 12 bases between them. The CDR3 length is 13 residues. The CDR3 coding sequence is TGCAGTGCTAGAGTGGTAGGGTTAAACGAGCAGTACTTC. It specifies CSARVVGLNEQYF.